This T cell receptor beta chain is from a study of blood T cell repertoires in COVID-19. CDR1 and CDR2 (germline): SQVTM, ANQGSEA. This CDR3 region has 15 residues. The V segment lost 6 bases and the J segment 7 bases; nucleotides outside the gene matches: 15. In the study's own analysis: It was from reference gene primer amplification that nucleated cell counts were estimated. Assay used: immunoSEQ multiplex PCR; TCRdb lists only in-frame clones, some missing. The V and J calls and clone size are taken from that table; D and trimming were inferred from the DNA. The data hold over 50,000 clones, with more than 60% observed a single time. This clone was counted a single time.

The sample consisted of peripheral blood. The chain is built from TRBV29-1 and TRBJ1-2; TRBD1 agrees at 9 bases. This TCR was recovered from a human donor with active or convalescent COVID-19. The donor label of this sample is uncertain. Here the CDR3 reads CSVGLQGARLSGYTF. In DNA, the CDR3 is TGCAGCGTGGGACTACAGGGGGCGCGGTTGTCTGGCTACACCTTC.